Listed below are T cell receptor beta chains from one sample, sequenced in a study of shared clonotypes between healthy human individuals. Sequenced by immunoSEQ multiplex PCR; TCRdb stores in-frame clones only, minus some. The sample includes fewer than 3 million clones, just under 95% seen only once; the top ten take more than 0.35%. Material: naive CD4+ T cells from PBMCs. Source of these receptors: a man younger than 35 in good health. Some clones in this sample may be carry-over from other donors' samples. Both conserved end residues are part of each CDR3. A D gene is named only where the DNA matches it firmly. Clone sizes are given selectively: once, few, many, or a class where the clone is expanded.

clone_size,v_call,d_call,j_call,cdr3_aa,cdr3_nt
.,TRBV19,.,TRBJ1-2,CASSNTGGLANYGYTF,TGTGCCAGTAGTAACACCGGCGGACTCGCCAACTATGGCTACACCTTC
.,TRBV5-4,.,TRBJ1-2,CASSSRLGGYTF,TGTGCCAGCAGCAGCCGCCTAGGGGGCTACACCTTC
once,TRBV2,.,TRBJ2-7,CASARGAIFEQYF,TGTGCCAGTGCAAGGGGGGCCATTTTCGAGCAGTACTTC
.,TRBV9,.,TRBJ1-5,CASSVGQSNQPQHF,TGTGCCAGCAGCGTAGGACAGAGCAATCAGCCCCAGCATTTT
once,TRBV5-4,.,TRBJ1-1,CASSLAGDRPEAFF,TGTGCCAGCAGCTTGGCCGGGGATAGACCTGAAGCTTTCTTT
.,TRBV4-2,TRBD2,TRBJ2-3,CASSLPGGSGRLETDTQYF,TGTGCCAGCAGCCTCCCTGGCGGTAGCGGGAGGTTGGAAACAGATACGCAGTATTTT
.,TRBV2,TRBD1,TRBJ2-1,CASGGQGAFDEQFF,TGTGCCAGCGGGGGACAGGGGGCGTTCGATGAGCAGTTCTTC
few,TRBV7-9,.,TRBJ1-5,CASSSPTDGYGPQHF,TGTGCCAGCAGCTCCCCGACAGACGGCTACGGGCCCCAGCATTTT
.,TRBV29-1,.,TRBJ2-7,CSVVSHRNTAAEQYF,TGCAGCGTTGTATCGCATCGGAACACCGCGGCCGAGCAGTACTTC
.,TRBV4-1,.,TRBJ2-1,CASSQRYSYNEQFF,TGCGCCTCCTCGCAACGGTACTCCTACAATGAGCAGTTCTTC
.,TRBV7-9,.,TRBJ2-7,CASSLGAGGDRHEQYF,TGTGCCAGCAGCTTGGGGGCCGGCGGGGATCGACACGAGCAGTACTTC
.,TRBV5-4,TRBD2,TRBJ2-2,CASGPGSGSQNTGELFF,TGTGCCAGCGGGCCGGGTAGCGGGAGCCAAAACACCGGGGAGCTGTTTTTT
.,TRBV10-3,TRBD1,TRBJ1-2,CATGQGMVYGYTF,TGTGCCACGGGACAGGGGATGGTCTATGGCTACACCTTC
.,TRBV5-1,.,TRBJ2-3,CASSFAGLDTQYF,TGCGCCAGCAGCTTTGCGGGGTTAGATACGCAGTATTTT
.,TRBV7-9,.,TRBJ1-1,CASSFQGLATEAFF,TGTGCCAGCAGCTTCCAGGGTTTAGCAACTGAAGCTTTCTTT
.,TRBV5-1,.,TRBJ1-3,CASSLSFGGGRNTIYF,TGCGCCAGCAGCTTGTCCTTCGGGGGAGGGAGAAACACCATATATTTT
.,TRBV7-3,.,TRBJ2-1,CASSLVGSHIYNEQFF,TGTGCCAGCAGCTTAGTGGGGAGCCATATTTACAATGAGCAGTTCTTC
.,TRBV5-8,.,TRBJ1-5,CASSPLERGQYSNQPQHF,TGTGCCAGCAGCCCCCTCGAGCGTGGCCAATATAGCAATCAGCCCCAGCATTTT
.,TRBV28,TRBD2,TRBJ2-1,CASSFRLAGEPGDEQFF,TGTGCCAGCAGTTTTAGACTAGCGGGAGAACCCGGGGATGAGCAGTTCTTC
.,TRBV15,.,TRBJ1-4,CATARATNEKLFF,TGTGCCACCGCGCGGGCAACTAATGAAAAACTGTTTTTT
.,TRBV7-2,.,TRBJ2-1,CASSPTHNEQFF,TGTGCCAGCAGCCCTACTCACAATGAGCAGTTCTTC
.,TRBV2,.,TRBJ1-1,CASRTFGTLNTEAFF,TGTGCCAGCAGGACATTTGGGACGCTGAACACTGAAGCTTTCTTT
once,TRBV5-1,TRBD2,TRBJ2-5,CASSSTSEETQYF,TGCGCCAGCAGCTCGACTAGCGAAGAGACCCAGTACTTC
.,TRBV5-6,.,TRBJ2-5,CASSLKFLGETQYF,TGTGCCAGCAGCTTAAAATTTCTTGGAGAGACCCAGTACTTC
.,TRBV11-1,.,TRBJ2-7,CASSSRVGDEQYF,TGTGCCAGCAGCAGCAGGGTTGGTGACGAGCAGTACTTC
once,TRBV10-3,TRBD1,TRBJ1-3,CAISKGQGGSGNTIYF,TGTGCCATCAGTAAGGGACAGGGAGGCTCTGGAAACACCATATATTTT
.,TRBV19,TRBD2,TRBJ2-7,CASTNPGLAGTYEQYF,TGTGCCAGTACAAATCCGGGACTAGCGGGGACATACGAGCAGTACTTC
.,TRBV7-3,.,TRBJ2-2,CASSLKRHPGATGELFF,TGTGCCAGCAGCTTAAAGAGGCACCCCGGCGCCACCGGGGAGCTGTTTTTT
once,TRBV6-1,TRBD1,TRBJ2-7,CASIPGQGNEQYF,TGTGCCAGCATCCCGGGACAGGGCAACGAGCAGTACTTC
.,TRBV2,.,TRBJ2-5,CASSNRQDGTQYF,TGTGCCAGCAGTAACAGGCAAGACGGGACCCAGTACTTC
.,TRBV7-2,TRBD1,TRBJ2-1,CASSYPTGGRNEQFF,TGTGCCAGCAGCTATCCGACAGGGGGTAGGAATGAGCAGTTCTTC
.,TRBV19,.,TRBJ2-1,CASSIPYNEQFF,TGTGCCAGTAGTATTCCATACAATGAGCAGTTCTTC
.,TRBV4-1,.,TRBJ2-2,CASSQLQGNTGELFF,TGCGCCAGCAGCCAACTACAGGGGAACACCGGGGAGCTGTTTTTT
.,TRBV25-1,TRBD1,TRBJ2-7,CASSDTGGDEQYF,TGTGCCAGCAGTGACACAGGGGGTGACGAGCAGTACTTC
.,TRBV19,.,TRBJ1-2,CASSIDGGDRGYGYTF,TGTGCCAGTAGTATAGATGGGGGCGACCGGGGCTATGGCTACACCTTC
.,TRBV5-1,TRBD2,TRBJ2-7,CASSLIIEPLAGGDEQYF,TGCGCCAGCAGCTTGATAATAGAACCACTAGCGGGAGGCGACGAGCAGTACTTC
.,TRBV27,.,TRBJ1-6,CASSIRQVGPGSPLHF,TGTGCCAGCAGTATCCGACAGGTCGGTCCAGGGTCACCCCTCCACTTT
once,TRBV14,.,TRBJ1-4,CASSQGVGTWEKLFF,TGTGCCAGCAGCCAAGGTGTCGGTACTTGGGAAAAACTGTTTTTT
.,TRBV6-6,.,TRBJ2-7,CASSYSEGGPQYF,TGTGCCAGCAGTTACTCAGAAGGCGGTCCTCAGTACTTC
.,TRBV5-1,TRBD1,TRBJ1-1,CASSLLGLGQGNTEAFF,TGCGCCAGCAGCCTGTTGGGTTTAGGACAGGGGAACACTGAAGCTTTCTTT